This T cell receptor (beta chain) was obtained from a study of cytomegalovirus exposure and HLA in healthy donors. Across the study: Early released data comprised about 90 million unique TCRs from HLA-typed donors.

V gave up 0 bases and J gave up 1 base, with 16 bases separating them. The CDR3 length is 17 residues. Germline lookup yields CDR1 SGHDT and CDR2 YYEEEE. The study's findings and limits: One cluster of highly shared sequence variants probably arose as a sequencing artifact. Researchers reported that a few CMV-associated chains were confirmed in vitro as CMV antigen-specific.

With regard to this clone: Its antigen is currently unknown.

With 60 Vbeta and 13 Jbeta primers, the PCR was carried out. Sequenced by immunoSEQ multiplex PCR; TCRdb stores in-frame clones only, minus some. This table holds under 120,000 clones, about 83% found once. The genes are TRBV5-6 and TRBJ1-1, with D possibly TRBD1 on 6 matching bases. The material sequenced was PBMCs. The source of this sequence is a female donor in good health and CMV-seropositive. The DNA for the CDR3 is TGTGCCAGCAGCTTGGCGGGGGGCGCCCGGGCGAACACTGAAGCTTTCTTT. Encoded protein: CASSLAGGARANTEAFF.